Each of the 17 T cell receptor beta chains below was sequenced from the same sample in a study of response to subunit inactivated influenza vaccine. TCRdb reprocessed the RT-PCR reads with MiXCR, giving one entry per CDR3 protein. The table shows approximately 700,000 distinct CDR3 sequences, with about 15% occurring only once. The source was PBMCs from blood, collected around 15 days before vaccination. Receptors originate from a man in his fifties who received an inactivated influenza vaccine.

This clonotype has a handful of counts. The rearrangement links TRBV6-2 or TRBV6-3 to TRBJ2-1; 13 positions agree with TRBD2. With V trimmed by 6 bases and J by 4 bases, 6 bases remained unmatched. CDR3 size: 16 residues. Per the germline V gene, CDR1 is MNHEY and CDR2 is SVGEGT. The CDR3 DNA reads TGTGCCAGCAGGGGACTAGCGGGGCCCTCTTACAATGAGCAGTTCTTC. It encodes CASRGLAGPSYNEQFF.

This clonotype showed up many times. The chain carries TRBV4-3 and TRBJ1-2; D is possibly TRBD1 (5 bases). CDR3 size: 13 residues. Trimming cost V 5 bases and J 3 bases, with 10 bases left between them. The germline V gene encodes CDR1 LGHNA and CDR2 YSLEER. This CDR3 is CASSADSYYGYTF. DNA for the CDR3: TGCGCCAGCAGCGCAGACAGTTACTATGGCTACACCTTC.

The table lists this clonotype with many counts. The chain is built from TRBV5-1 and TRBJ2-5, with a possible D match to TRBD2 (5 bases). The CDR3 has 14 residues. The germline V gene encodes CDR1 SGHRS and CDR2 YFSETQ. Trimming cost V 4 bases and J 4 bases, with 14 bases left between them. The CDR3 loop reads CASSGGLGRETQYF. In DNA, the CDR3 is TGCGCCAGCAGCGGAGGACTCGGGCGAGAGACCCAGTACTTC. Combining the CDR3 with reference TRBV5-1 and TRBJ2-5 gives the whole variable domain KAGVTQTPRYLIKTRGQQVTLSCSPISGHRSVSWYQQTPGQGLQFLFEYFSETQRNKGNFPGRFSGRQFSNSRSEMNVSTLELGDSALYLCASSGGLGRETQYFGPGTRLLVL.

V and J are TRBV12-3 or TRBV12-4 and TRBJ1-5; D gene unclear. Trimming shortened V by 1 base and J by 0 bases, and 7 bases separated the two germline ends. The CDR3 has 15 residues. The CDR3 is CASSLGKVSNQPQHF. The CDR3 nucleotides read TGTGCCAGCAGTTTAGGTAAAGTTAGCAATCAGCCCCAGCATTTT.

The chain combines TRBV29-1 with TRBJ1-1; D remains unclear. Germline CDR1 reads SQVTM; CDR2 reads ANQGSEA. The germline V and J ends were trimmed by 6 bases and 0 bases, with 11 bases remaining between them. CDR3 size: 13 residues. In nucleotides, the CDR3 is TGCAGCGTCGCCCCGGGCATGAACACTGAAGCTTTCTTT. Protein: CSVAPGMNTEAFF.

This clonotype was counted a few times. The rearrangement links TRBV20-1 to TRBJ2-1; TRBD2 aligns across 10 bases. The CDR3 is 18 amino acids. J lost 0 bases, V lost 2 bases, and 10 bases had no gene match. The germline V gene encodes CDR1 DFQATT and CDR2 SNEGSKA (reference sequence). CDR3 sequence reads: CSARRFPSGGHSYNEQFF. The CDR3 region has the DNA TGCAGTGCTAGACGTTTCCCTAGCGGGGGCCACTCCTACAATGAGCAGTTCTTC.

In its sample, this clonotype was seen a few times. The CDR3 bases are TGCGCCAGCAGCCAAAAGGGAGCCACTAGCACAGATACGCAGTATTTT. Protein sequence: CASSQKGATSTDTQYF. The chain carries TRBV4-3 and TRBJ2-3; D may be TRBD2 (5 bases). Germline CDR1 reads LGHNA; CDR2 reads YSLEER. With 2 bases removed from V and 0 bases from J, the gap between germline ends came to 12 bases. This CDR3 contains 16 residues.

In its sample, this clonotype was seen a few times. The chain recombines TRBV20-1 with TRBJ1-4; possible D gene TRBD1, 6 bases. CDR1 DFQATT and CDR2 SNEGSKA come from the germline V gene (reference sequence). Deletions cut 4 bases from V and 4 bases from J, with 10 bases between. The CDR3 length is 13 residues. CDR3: CSAKRGNNEKLFF. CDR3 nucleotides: TGCAGTGCTAAAAGGGGGAATAATGAAAAACTGTTTTTT.

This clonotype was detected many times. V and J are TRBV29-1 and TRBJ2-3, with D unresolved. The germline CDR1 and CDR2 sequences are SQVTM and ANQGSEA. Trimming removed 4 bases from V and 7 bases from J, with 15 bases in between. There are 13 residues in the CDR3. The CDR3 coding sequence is TGCAGCGTTGTACGCGAGATGGGCAATACGCAGTATTTT. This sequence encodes CSVVREMGNTQYF.

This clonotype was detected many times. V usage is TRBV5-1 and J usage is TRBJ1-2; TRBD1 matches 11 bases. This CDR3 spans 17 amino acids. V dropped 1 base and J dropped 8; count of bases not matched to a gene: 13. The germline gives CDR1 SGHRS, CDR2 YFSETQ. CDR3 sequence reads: CASSLRTGGVGSMGYTF. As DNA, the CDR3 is TGCGCCAGCAGCTTGCGGACAGGGGGCGTCGGTTCGATGGGCTACACCTTC.

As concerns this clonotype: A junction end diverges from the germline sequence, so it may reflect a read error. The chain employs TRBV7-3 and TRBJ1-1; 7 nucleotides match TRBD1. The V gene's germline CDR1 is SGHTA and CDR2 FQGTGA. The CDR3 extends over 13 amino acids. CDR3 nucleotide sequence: TGTGACAGCAGCCCGCACAGGGGTTTTGAAGCTTTCTTT. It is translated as CDSSPHRGFEAFF. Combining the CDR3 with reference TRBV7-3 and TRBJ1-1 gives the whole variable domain GAGVSQTPSNKVTEKGKYVELRCDPISGHTALYWYRQSLGQGPEFLIYFQGTGAADDSGLPNDRFFAVRPEGSVSTLKIQRTERGDSAVYLCDSSPHRGFEAFFGQGTRLTVV.

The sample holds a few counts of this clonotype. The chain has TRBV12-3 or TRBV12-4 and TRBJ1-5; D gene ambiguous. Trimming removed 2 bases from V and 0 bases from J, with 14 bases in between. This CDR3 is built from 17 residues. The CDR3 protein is CASSLNPGVYSNQPQHF. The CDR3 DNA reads TGTGCCAGCAGTTTAAATCCCGGAGTTTATAGCAATCAGCCCCAGCATTTT.

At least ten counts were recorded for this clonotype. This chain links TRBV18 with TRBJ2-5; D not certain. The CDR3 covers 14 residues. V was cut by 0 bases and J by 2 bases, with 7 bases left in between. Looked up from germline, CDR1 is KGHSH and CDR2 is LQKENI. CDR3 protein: CASSPPMGQETQYF. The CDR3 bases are TGTGCCAGCTCACCACCGATGGGGCAAGAGACCCAGTACTTC.

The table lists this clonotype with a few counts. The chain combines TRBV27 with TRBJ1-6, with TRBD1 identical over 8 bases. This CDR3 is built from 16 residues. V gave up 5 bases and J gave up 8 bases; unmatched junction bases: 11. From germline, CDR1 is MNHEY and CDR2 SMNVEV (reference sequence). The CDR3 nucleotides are TGTGCCAGCAGTCCGACCGCGGACAGGGTGGATTCACCCCTCCACTTT. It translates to CASSPTADRVDSPLHF.

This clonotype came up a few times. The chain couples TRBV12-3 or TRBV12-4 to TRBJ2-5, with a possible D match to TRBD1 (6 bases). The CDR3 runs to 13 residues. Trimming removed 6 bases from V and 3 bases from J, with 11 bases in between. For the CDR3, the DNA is TGTGCCAGCAGCCGACAGGAGAAAGAGACCCAGTACTTC. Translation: CASSRQEKETQYF.

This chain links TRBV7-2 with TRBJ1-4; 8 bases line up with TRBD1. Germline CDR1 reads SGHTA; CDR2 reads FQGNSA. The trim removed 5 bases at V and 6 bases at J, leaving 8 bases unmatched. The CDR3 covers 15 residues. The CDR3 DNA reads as TGTGCCAGCAGCCTAAGCAGGGGGCCCCATGAAAAACTGTTTTTT. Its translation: CASSLSRGPHEKLFF.

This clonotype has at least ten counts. Here the CDR3 reads CASSSQGDKETQYF. CDR3 DNA: TGCGCCAGCAGCTCCCAAGGGGACAAGGAGACCCAGTACTTC. This sequence joins TRBV5-1 and TRBJ2-5, with D perhaps TRBD1 (6 bases). The CDR3 has 14 amino acids. V gave up 3 bases and J gave up 5 bases, with 14 bases separating them. The V gene's germline CDR1 is SGHRS and CDR2 YFSETQ.